This T cell receptor beta chain was identified in a study of T cells in Graves' hyperthyroidism and ophthalmopathy. This clonotype was seen a few times. Authors of the study amplified TCR beta CDR3 regions from RNA transcripts. First-round RT-PCR with HTBI primers amplified the TCR CDR3 region. MiXCR, run by TCRdb on the multiplex PCR reads, gives a single entry per CDR3 protein. The sample shows 200,000 to 250,000 distinct CDR3 sequences, approximately 17% of them seen only once. V trimming: 3 bases; J trimming: 8 bases; junction bases outside the gene matches: 2. Germline V lookup: CDR1 SGHAT, CDR2 FQNNGV. The CDR3 is 13 residues long.

Sequenced: blood. The V gene is TRBV11-2, the J gene TRBJ1-2; 11 nucleotides align to TRBD1. The sequence derives from a man aged 50-60 years with Graves' hyperthyroidism. The CDR3 sequence is CASSLDRGRGYTF. CDR3 DNA sequence: TGTGCCAGCAGCTTGGACAGGGGGCGAGGCTACACCTTC.